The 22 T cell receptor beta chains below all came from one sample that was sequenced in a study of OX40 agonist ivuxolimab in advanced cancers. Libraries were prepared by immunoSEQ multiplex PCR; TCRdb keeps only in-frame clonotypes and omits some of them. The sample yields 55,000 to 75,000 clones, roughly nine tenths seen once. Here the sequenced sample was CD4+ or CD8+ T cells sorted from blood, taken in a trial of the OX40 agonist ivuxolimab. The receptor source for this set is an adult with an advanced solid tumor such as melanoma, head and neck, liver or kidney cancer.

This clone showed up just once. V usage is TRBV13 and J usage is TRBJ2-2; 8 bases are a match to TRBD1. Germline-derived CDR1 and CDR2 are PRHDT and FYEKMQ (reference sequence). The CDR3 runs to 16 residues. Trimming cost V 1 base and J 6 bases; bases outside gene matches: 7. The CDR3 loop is CASSLVAGQGPGELFF. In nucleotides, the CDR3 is TGTGCCAGCAGCTTAGTGGCCGGACAGGGCCCCGGGGAGCTGTTTTTT.

For the CDR3, the DNA is TGTGCCAGCAGCGAATCAGGGGCAATGGGCAATCAGCCCCAGCATTTT. This translates into CASSESGAMGNQPQHF. This chain uses TRBV7-2 with TRBJ1-5, with D tentatively TRBD1 (6 bases). This CDR3 is 16 amino acids long. The V end was cut by 5 bases, the J end by 2 bases, with 16 bases between. Germline CDR1 is SGHTA and CDR2 is FQGNSA.

As DNA, the CDR3 is TGTGCCAGCAGTTTCGGCGGTTTCGGCGAGCAGTACTTC. As protein: CASSFGGFGEQYF. This chain connects TRBV27 to TRBJ2-7; D unclear. V lost 3 bases, J lost 6 bases, and 12 bases lay in between. The CDR3 is 13 amino acids. From germline, CDR1 is MNHEY and CDR2 SMNVEV (reference sequence).

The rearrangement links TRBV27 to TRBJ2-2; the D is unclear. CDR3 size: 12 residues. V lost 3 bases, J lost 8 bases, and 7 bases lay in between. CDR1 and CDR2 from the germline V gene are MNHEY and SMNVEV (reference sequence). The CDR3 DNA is TGTGCCAGCAGTTTCCGGGCTGGGGAGCTGTTTTTT. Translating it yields CASSFRAGELFF.

The CDR3 is CASRILAGSTDTQYF. The CDR3 DNA is TGTGCCAGCAGAATACTAGCGGGAAGCACAGATACGCAGTATTTT. The V call is TRBV6-5, the J call TRBJ2-3; 10 bases align to TRBD2. The junction had 3 bases not matched to a gene; V was cut back by 6 bases and J by 0 bases. Germline loops: CDR1 MNHEY, CDR2 SVGAGI. This CDR3 has 15 amino acids.

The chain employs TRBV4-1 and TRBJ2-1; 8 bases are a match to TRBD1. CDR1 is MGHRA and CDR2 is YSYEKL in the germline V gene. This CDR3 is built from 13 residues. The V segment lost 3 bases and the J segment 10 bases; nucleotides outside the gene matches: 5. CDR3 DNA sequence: TGCGCCAGCAGCCACACGGACAGGGCGGAGCAGTTCTTC. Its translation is CASSHTDRAEQFF.

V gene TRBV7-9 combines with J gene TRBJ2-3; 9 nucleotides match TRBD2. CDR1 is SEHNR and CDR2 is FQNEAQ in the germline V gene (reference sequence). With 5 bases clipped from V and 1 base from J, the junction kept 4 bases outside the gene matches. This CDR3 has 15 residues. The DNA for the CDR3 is TGTGCCAGCAGCCCACGGACTAGCGGCACAGATACGCAGTATTTT. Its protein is CASSPRTSGTDTQYF.

CDR3: CASRPTDSTYEQYF. CDR3 DNA: TGTGCCAGCAGACCCACCGACTCGACCTACGAGCAGTACTTC. This chain uses TRBV28 with TRBJ2-7; D gene uncertain. Germline CDR1 and CDR2: MDHEN and SYDVKM. The CDR3 is made up of 14 amino acids. Between the trimmed V and J ends, which lost 6 bases and 2 bases, there was a span of 14 bases.

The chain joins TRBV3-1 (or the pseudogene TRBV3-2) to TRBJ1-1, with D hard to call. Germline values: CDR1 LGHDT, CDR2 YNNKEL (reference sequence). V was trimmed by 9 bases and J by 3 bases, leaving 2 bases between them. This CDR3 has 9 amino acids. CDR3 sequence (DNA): TGTGCCAGGGACACTGAAGCTTTCTTT. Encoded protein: CARDTEAFF.

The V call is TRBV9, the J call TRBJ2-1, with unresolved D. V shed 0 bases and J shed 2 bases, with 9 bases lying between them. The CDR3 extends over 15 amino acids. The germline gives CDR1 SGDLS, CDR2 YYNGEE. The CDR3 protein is CASSVGHTTYNEQFF. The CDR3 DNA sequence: TGTGCCAGCAGCGTAGGTCACACCACCTACAATGAGCAGTTCTTC.

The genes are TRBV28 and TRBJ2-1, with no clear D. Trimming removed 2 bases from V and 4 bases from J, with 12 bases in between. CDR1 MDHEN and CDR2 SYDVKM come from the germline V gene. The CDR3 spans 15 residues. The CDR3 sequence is CASSLEAIVYNEQFF. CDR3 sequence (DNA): TGTGCCAGCAGTTTAGAGGCGATCGTATACAATGAGCAGTTCTTC.

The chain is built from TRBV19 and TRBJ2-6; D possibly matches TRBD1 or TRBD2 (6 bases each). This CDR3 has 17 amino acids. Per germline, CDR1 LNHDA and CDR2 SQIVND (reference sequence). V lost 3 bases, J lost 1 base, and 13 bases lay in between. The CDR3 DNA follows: TGTGCCAGTAGTATCGGGGGACACCCGTCTGGGGCCAACGTCCTGACTTTC. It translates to CASSIGGHPSGANVLTF. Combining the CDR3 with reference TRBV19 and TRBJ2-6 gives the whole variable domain DGGITQSPKYLFRKEGQNVTLSCEQNLNHDAMYWYRQDPGQGLRLIYYSQIVNDFQKGDIAEGYSVSREKKESFPLTVTSAQKNPTAFYLCASSIGGHPSGANVLTFGAGSRLTVL.

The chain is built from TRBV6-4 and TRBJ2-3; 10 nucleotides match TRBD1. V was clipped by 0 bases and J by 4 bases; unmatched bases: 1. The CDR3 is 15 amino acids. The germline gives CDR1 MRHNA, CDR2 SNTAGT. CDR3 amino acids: CASSDSTGGADTQYF. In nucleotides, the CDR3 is TGTGCCAGCAGTGACTCGACAGGGGGCGCAGATACGCAGTATTTT.

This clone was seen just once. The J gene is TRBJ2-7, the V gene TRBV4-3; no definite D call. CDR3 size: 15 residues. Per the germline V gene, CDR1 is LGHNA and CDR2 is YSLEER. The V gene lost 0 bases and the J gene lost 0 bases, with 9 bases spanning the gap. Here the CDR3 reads CASSQDPESSYEQYF. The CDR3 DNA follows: TGCGCCAGCAGCCAAGACCCAGAAAGCTCCTACGAGCAGTACTTC.

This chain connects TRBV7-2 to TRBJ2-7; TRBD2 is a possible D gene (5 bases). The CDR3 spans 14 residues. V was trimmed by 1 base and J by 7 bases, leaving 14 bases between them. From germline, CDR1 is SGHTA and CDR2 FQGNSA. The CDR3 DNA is TGTGCCAGCAGCTTAGAGGGCGCCTCGGGGGAGCAGTACTTC. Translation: CASSLEGASGEQYF.

CDR3: CASITPVTSGSGFEQFF. Here the CDR3 DNA reads TGTGCCAGCATTACCCCTGTTACTAGCGGGAGTGGGTTTGAGCAGTTCTTC. The V gene is TRBV7-9, the J gene TRBJ2-1; 11 bases agree with TRBD2. V shed 7 bases and J 9 bases; nucleotides not matched to a gene: 17. The germline V gene has CDR1 SEHNR and CDR2 FQNEAQ (reference sequence). The CDR3 runs to 17 residues.

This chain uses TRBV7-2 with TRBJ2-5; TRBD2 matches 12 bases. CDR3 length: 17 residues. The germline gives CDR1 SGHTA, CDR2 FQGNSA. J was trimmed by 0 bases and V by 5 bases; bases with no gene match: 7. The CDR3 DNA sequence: TGTGCCAGCAGCCCGGGACTAGCGGGCGAGTACCAAGAGACCCAGTACTTC. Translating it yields CASSPGLAGEYQETQYF.

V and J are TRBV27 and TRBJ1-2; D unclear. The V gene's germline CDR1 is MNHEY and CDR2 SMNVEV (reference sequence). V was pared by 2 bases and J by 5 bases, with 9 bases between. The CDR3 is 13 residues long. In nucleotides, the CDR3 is TGTGCCAGCAGTTTAGGGCCCCAGTATGGCTACACCTTC. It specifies CASSLGPQYGYTF.

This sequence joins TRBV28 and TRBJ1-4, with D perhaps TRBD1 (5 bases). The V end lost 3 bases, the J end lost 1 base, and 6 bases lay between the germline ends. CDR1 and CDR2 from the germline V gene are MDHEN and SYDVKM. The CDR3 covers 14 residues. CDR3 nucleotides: TGTGCCAGCAGTTTCCAGGGAACTAATGAAAAACTGTTTTTT. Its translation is CASSFQGTNEKLFF.

In DNA, the CDR3 is TGCGCCAGCAGAATACTGACTAGCGGGACGAACACCGGGGAGCTGTTTTTT. Amino acid sequence: CASRILTSGTNTGELFF. This chain joins TRBV10-2 and TRBJ2-2, with 11 bases identical to TRBD2. This CDR3 has 17 residues. Unmatched junction bases numbered 6, after V lost 6 bases and J lost 0 bases. Germline V gives CDR1 WSHSY, CDR2 SAAADI.

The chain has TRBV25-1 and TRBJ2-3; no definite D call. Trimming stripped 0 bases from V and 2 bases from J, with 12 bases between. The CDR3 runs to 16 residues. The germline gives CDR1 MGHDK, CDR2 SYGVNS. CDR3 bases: TGTGCCAGCAGTGAATATTTCCTTAGGGCCACAGATACGCAGTATTTT. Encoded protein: CASSEYFLRATDTQYF.

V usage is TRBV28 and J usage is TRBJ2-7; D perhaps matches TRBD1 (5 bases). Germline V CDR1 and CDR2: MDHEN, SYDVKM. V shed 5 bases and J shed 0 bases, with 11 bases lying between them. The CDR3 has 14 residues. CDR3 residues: CASSIRQNSYEQYF. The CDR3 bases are TGTGCCAGCAGTATCCGACAGAACTCCTACGAGCAGTACTTC.